The rows below give T cell receptor beta chains drawn from one sample of a study of cytomegalovirus exposure and HLA in healthy donors. Profiling relied on immunoSEQ multiplex PCR, and the TCRdb table lists in-frame clones only, not all of them. The sample includes under 250,000 clones, 87% of them seen just once. Sequences were obtained from PBMCs. Receptor source: a woman younger than 35 in good health and CMV-seropositive. Each CDR3 is given with its conserved first and last residue. D genes are given only for firm matches. A row's size may be missing; if present it is once, few, many or a size class.

d_gene: TRBD1; j_gene: TRBJ2-2; v_gene: TRBV5-1; abundance: -; CDR3nt: TGCGCCAGCAGCATCGCACAGGGGGCCGGCGGGGAGCTGTTTTTT; CDR3aa: CASSIAQGAGGELFF
d_gene: -; j_gene: TRBJ1-1; v_gene: TRBV9; abundance: -; CDR3nt: TGTGCCAGCAGCGTAGGGTATGGGCGGGACACTGAAGCTTTCTTT; CDR3aa: CASSVGYGRDTEAFF
d_gene: TRBD1; j_gene: TRBJ2-3; v_gene: TRBV6-1; abundance: -; CDR3nt: TGTGCCAGCAGTGGCCGACAGGGCCCAGATACGCAGTATTTT; CDR3aa: CASSGRQGPDTQYF
d_gene: -; j_gene: TRBJ2-7; v_gene: TRBV9; abundance: few; CDR3nt: TGTGCCAGCAGCGTATCCTATGTTACGTCCTACGAGCAGTACTTC; CDR3aa: CASSVSYVTSYEQYF
d_gene: TRBD2; j_gene: TRBJ2-7; v_gene: TRBV5-1; abundance: -; CDR3nt: TGCGCCAGCAGCTTTAGCGGGAGGGTCTCCTACGAGCAGTACTTC; CDR3aa: CASSFSGRVSYEQYF
d_gene: -; j_gene: TRBJ2-3; v_gene: TRBV30; abundance: once; CDR3nt: TGTGCCTGGTCTCGGCGGGGCAGCACAGATACGCAGTATTTT; CDR3aa: CAWSRRGSTDTQYF
d_gene: -; j_gene: TRBJ2-7; v_gene: TRBV29-1; abundance: -; CDR3nt: TGCAGCGTTGAAGAGTCAGGGCCCCCCTACGAGCAGTACTTC; CDR3aa: CSVEESGPPYEQYF
d_gene: -; j_gene: TRBJ1-1; v_gene: TRBV6-5; abundance: -; CDR3nt: TGTGCCAGCAGTACCGGGACAACGAACACTGAAGCTTTCTTT; CDR3aa: CASSTGTTNTEAFF
d_gene: -; j_gene: TRBJ2-1; v_gene: TRBV6-5; abundance: -; CDR3nt: TGTGCCAGCAGTTACTCGGGGGGTGGGGACAATGAGCAGTTCTTC; CDR3aa: CASSYSGGGDNEQFF
d_gene: -; j_gene: TRBJ2-1; v_gene: TRBV30; abundance: -; CDR3nt: TGTGCCTGGAGTGTGAACCGAGATAAGCAGTTCTTC; CDR3aa: CAWSVNRDKQFF
d_gene: -; j_gene: TRBJ2-1; v_gene: TRBV30; abundance: -; CDR3nt: TGTGCCTGGAGTGTGTTCAGCGGGTTCCGCTTCGGGGACAGTGGGCAGTTCTTC; CDR3aa: CAWSVFSGFRFGDSGQFF
d_gene: TRBD1; j_gene: TRBJ2-2; v_gene: TRBV5-1; abundance: -; CDR3nt: TGCGCCAGCAGCTTGTCCAGGGGGCTCGACGGGGAGCTGTTTTTT; CDR3aa: CASSLSRGLDGELFF
d_gene: -; j_gene: TRBJ2-7; v_gene: TRBV20-1; abundance: once; CDR3nt: TGCAGTGCTGGGGACTTCCCGACTCCGTACTTC; CDR3aa: CSAGDFPTPYF
d_gene: -; j_gene: TRBJ1-5; v_gene: TRBV28; abundance: -; CDR3nt: TGTGCCAGCAGTCAAAATACAGGTTTCGGCAATCAGCCCCAGCATTTT; CDR3aa: CASSQNTGFGNQPQHF
d_gene: TRBD1; j_gene: TRBJ1-2; v_gene: TRBV4-1; abundance: -; CDR3nt: TGCGCCAGCAGCCACCCCGGTAGGGGACAGGGAGCGCTGGGCTACACCTTC; CDR3aa: CASSHPGRGQGALGYTF
d_gene: TRBD2; j_gene: TRBJ2-1; v_gene: TRBV6-6; abundance: -; CDR3nt: TGTGCCAGCAGGAAACGGTCTAGCGGCCTATGGAATGAGCAGTTCTTC; CDR3aa: CASRKRSSGLWNEQFF
d_gene: -; j_gene: TRBJ1-2; v_gene: TRBV9; abundance: -; CDR3nt: TGTGCCAGCAGCGCCCACGTCATTACGGACTATGGCTACACCTTC; CDR3aa: CASSAHVITDYGYTF
d_gene: TRBD1; j_gene: TRBJ1-2; v_gene: TRBV6-5; abundance: few; CDR3nt: TGTGCCAGCCACCCCCCAATAGGGACAGGTGGCTACACCTTC; CDR3aa: CASHPPIGTGGYTF
d_gene: -; j_gene: TRBJ1-1; v_gene: TRBV2; abundance: -; CDR3nt: TGTGCCAGCAGACGACACCAGAACACTGAAGCTTTCTTT; CDR3aa: CASRRHQNTEAFF
d_gene: TRBD1; j_gene: TRBJ1-3; v_gene: TRBV28; abundance: -; CDR3nt: TGTGCCAGCAGAACGACAGGGTCTGGAAACACCATATATTTT; CDR3aa: CASRTTGSGNTIYF
d_gene: -; j_gene: TRBJ1-2; v_gene: TRBV7-8; abundance: few; CDR3nt: TGTGCCAGCAGCTTAGGACAGATTTATGGCTACACCTTC; CDR3aa: CASSLGQIYGYTF
d_gene: TRBD2; j_gene: TRBJ2-1; v_gene: TRBV29-1; abundance: -; CDR3nt: TGCAGCGCGACTAGCTACTCCTACAATGAGCAGTTCTTC; CDR3aa: CSATSYSYNEQFF
d_gene: -; j_gene: TRBJ1-2; v_gene: TRBV5-1; abundance: -; CDR3nt: TGCGCCAGCAGCTTGGGACTTACCTCCAGGGACTATGGCTACACCTTC; CDR3aa: CASSLGLTSRDYGYTF
d_gene: -; j_gene: TRBJ2-3; v_gene: TRBV5-1; abundance: -; CDR3nt: TGCGCCAGCAGCTTGGAAGGTGGGACTGGAGGGGCAGATACGCAGTATTTT; CDR3aa: CASSLEGGTGGADTQYF
d_gene: TRBD1; j_gene: TRBJ2-5; v_gene: TRBV7-4; abundance: -; CDR3nt: TGTGCCAGCAGTTGTTACAGGGGGCTTCGAGAGACCCAGTACTTC; CDR3aa: CASSCYRGLRETQYF
d_gene: -; j_gene: TRBJ2-1; v_gene: TRBV27; abundance: -; CDR3nt: TGTGCCAGCAGTTTACCAAAAGCGGCAGGCTCCTACAATGAGCAGTTCTTC; CDR3aa: CASSLPKAAGSYNEQFF
d_gene: -; j_gene: TRBJ2-7; v_gene: TRBV4-1; abundance: -; CDR3nt: TGCGCCAGCAGCCAACAGGTCTCCTACGAGCAGTACTTC; CDR3aa: CASSQQVSYEQYF
d_gene: TRBD2; j_gene: TRBJ2-7; v_gene: TRBV5-4; abundance: -; CDR3nt: TGTGCCAGCAGCCGGGGACTAGCGGGCGTCTACTACGAGCAGTACTTC; CDR3aa: CASSRGLAGVYYEQYF
d_gene: -; j_gene: TRBJ1-1; v_gene: TRBV2; abundance: -; CDR3nt: TGTGCCAGCTGTTGGGCGGGAGAAGACACTGAAGCTTTCTTT; CDR3aa: CASCWAGEDTEAFF
d_gene: -; j_gene: TRBJ1-5; v_gene: TRBV6-1; abundance: once; CDR3nt: TGTGCCAGCAGTGAATATGAAGGGGCCGGCAATCAGCCCCAGCATTTT; CDR3aa: CASSEYEGAGNQPQHF
d_gene: -; j_gene: TRBJ1-3; v_gene: TRBV15; abundance: -; CDR3nt: TGTGCCACCAGCAGAGGATCCGGGGGAGGAAACACCATATATTTT; CDR3aa: CATSRGSGGGNTIYF
d_gene: -; j_gene: TRBJ1-5; v_gene: TRBV2; abundance: -; CDR3nt: TGTGCCAGCAGTCTCACCCCGGACAATAGAAATCAGCCCCAGCATTTT; CDR3aa: CASSLTPDNRNQPQHF
d_gene: -; j_gene: TRBJ2-2; v_gene: TRBV2; abundance: -; CDR3nt: TGTGCCAGCAGTGAATCTAGGCCCGGGGAGCTGTTTTTT; CDR3aa: CASSESRPGELFF